These T cell receptor beta chains were read from a single sample in a study of blood T cells in healthy people across ages. TCRdb reprocessed the 5' RACE reads with MiXCR, giving one entry per CDR3 protein. This table has hundreds of thousands of distinct CDR3 sequences, 20% to 25% appearing once. The sequenced sample was blood. Receptor source: a man between 65 and 80 years old in good health. Each CDR3 is given without its conserved first and last residue. Fields, in order: J gene, V gene, D gene, CDR3 protein. The D gene is left open where the match is weak.

J: -
V: TRBV7-9
D: -
CDR3: ASSPRGNEQY

J: -
V: TRBV6-5
D: -
CDR3: ASSSTTGASYEQY

J: TRBJ2-4
V: TRBV20-1
D: -
CDR3: SVALGLAKNIQY

J: TRBJ2-3
V: TRBV6-1
D: TRBD1
CDR3: ASSGTGFLADTQY

J: TRBJ2-3
V: TRBV14
D: -
CDR3: ASSRRTGRANTQY

J: -
V: TRBV20-1
D: -
CDR3: SATEHLGTPGSGQY

J: TRBJ2-1
V: TRBV2
D: TRBD2
CDR3: ASRTSESNNEQF

J: TRBJ2-5
V: TRBV21-1
D: -
CDR3: ASSKGGTNHQETQY

J: TRBJ1-1
V: TRBV3-1
D: -
CDR3: ASSLNAIEAF

J: TRBJ1-4
V: TRBV20-1
D: -
CDR3: SAISRTANEKLF

J: TRBJ2-1
V: TRBV7-2
D: -
CDR3: ASSLMGLSLF

J: TRBJ2-1
V: TRBV9
D: TRBD2
CDR3: ASSPRQREGVQF

J: TRBJ2-1
V: TRBV7-2
D: TRBD1
CDR3: ASRQTGTDYNEQF

J: TRBJ1-6
V: TRBV6-1
D: -
CDR3: ASSVRPDSPLH

J: TRBJ2-1
V: TRBV5-1
D: TRBD2
CDR3: ASSLGPSGRVNEQF

J: TRBJ1-1
V: TRBV28
D: -
CDR3: ASSLWATEAF

J: TRBJ2-7
V: TRBV4-1
D: TRBD1
CDR3: ASSPSSPGQGHYEQY

J: TRBJ2-3
V: TRBV28
D: TRBD2
CDR3: ASSITLAGVNTDTKY

J: TRBJ2-3
V: TRBV3-1
D: TRBD2
CDR3: ASSQVAGGHADTQY

J: TRBJ2-5
V: TRBV7-9
D: TRBD2
CDR3: ASSRVAGGLRETQY

J: TRBJ2-3
V: TRBV29-1
D: -
CDR3: SASRDSSDTQY

J: TRBJ2-3
V: TRBV5-1
D: TRBD1
CDR3: ASSPTGGRTDTQY

J: TRBJ2-3
V: TRBV29-1
D: -
CDR3: SASPGTTKRASPDTQY

J: TRBJ2-6
V: TRBV5-1
D: -
CDR3: ASSLEWASGANVLT

J: TRBJ2-2
V: TRBV5-6
D: -
CDR3: ASSLGQVSTGELF

J: TRBJ2-1
V: TRBV20-1
D: TRBD2
CDR3: SATTPGLASGRDPYNEQF

J: TRBJ2-5
V: TRBV20-1
D: TRBD2
CDR3: SASGTTPPETQY

J: TRBJ2-5
V: TRBV11-2
D: -
CDR3: ASSLGAASQETQY

J: TRBJ2-5
V: TRBV7-9
D: -
CDR3: ASSLVRDTRLQETQY

J: TRBJ1-4
V: TRBV18
D: -
CDR3: ASSPGGWDEKLF

J: TRBJ2-5
V: TRBV29-1
D: -
CDR3: SAGETQY

J: TRBJ1-1
V: TRBV9
D: -
CDR3: ASSPRGAGATEAF

J: TRBJ2-5
V: TRBV12-3/TRBV12-4
D: TRBD1
CDR3: ASSRQGLEQETQY

J: TRBJ2-3
V: TRBV6-1
D: -
CDR3: ASSLQGISTDTQY

J: TRBJ2-1
V: TRBV5-1
D: -
CDR3: ASSLDPSYYNEQF

J: -
V: TRBV28
D: -
CDR3: ASSLSLVRTGEETQY

J: TRBJ1-1
V: TRBV20-1
D: TRBD1
CDR3: SARDPRTGVHTEAF

J: TRBJ2-7
V: TRBV4-3
D: -
CDR3: ASSQDRGSIYEQY

J: TRBJ2-1
V: TRBV6-1
D: TRBD2
CDR3: ASSRGTSARSYNEQF

J: -
V: TRBV5-1
D: -
CDR3: ASSTGPDLEQY

J: TRBJ2-5
V: TRBV2
D: TRBD2
CDR3: ASSEPPSGLRGQY

J: TRBJ2-5
V: TRBV20-1
D: TRBD2
CDR3: SAHGLAGVETQY

J: TRBJ2-5
V: TRBV28
D: -
CDR3: ASSLTGPRETQY

J: TRBJ2-5
V: TRBV7-9
D: TRBD2
CDR3: ASSLSAAGGPEF

J: TRBJ1-3
V: TRBV12-3/TRBV12-4
D: TRBD1
CDR3: ASRWDSGNTIY

J: TRBJ2-1
V: TRBV9
D: TRBD2
CDR3: ASAPSGSIWNEQF

J: TRBJ1-2
V: TRBV6-2/TRBV6-3
D: -
CDR3: ASSYSYGGLNYGYT

J: TRBJ2-5
V: TRBV3-1
D: -
CDR3: ASSQDLGVRGKETQY